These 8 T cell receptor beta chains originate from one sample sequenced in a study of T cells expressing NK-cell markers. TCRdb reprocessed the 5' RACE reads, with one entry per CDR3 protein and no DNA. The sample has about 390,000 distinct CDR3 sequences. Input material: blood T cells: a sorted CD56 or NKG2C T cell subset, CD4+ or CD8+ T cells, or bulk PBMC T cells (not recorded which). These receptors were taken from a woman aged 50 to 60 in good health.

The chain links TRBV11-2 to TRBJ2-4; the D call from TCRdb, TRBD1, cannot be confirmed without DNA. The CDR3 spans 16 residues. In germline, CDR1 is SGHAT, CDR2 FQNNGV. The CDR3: CASSRLSGGSENIQYF.

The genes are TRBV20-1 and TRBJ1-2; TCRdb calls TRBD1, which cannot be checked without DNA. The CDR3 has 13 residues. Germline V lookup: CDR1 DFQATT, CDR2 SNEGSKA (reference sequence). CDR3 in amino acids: CSATQGTGYGYTF.

CDR3 in amino acids: CATWSRQGAFHEQYF. V is TRBV27 and J is TRBJ2-7; no DNA is available, so the TRBD1 call from TCRdb remains unchecked. Germline CDR1 reads MNHEY; CDR2 reads SMNVEV (reference sequence). The CDR3 covers 15 residues.

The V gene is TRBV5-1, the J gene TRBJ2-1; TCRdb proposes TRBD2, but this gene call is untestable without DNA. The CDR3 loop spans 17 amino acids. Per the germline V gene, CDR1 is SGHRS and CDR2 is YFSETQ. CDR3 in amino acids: CASSGRPSGSVKGEQFF.

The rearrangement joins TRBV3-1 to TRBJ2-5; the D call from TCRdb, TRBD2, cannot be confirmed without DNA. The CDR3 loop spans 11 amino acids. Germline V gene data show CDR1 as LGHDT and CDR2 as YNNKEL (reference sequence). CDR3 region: CASSQGLARYF.

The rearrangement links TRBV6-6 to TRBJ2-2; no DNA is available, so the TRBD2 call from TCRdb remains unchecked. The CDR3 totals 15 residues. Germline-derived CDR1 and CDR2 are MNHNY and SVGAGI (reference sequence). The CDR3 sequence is CASRIGGTNTGELFF.

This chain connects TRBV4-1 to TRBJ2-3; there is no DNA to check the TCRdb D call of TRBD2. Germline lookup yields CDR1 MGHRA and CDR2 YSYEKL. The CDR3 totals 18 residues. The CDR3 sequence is CASSQESPALAGVATQYF.

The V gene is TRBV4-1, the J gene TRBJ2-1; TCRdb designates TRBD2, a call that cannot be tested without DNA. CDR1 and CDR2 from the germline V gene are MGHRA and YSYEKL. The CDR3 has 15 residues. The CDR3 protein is CASSQALAGEPEQFF.